This is a list of T cell receptor beta chains from one sample in a study of blood T cell repertoires in COVID-19. Assay used: immunoSEQ multiplex PCR; TCRdb lists only in-frame clones, some missing. Of tens of thousands of clones listed, around 80% are singletons. The sequencing input was peripheral blood. These TCRs come from a man aged 50-59 years with active or convalescent COVID-19. Both conserved end residues are part of each CDR3. Each record gives: clone size, J gene, V gene, D gene, CDR3 DNA, CDR3 protein. The D gene is left open where the match is weak. The size field is filled for only some rows; it gives once, few, many or a size class.

clone size: .
J gene: TRBJ2-5
V gene: TRBV10-2
D gene: .
CDR3 DNA: TGCGCCAGCAGTGACGTTAGCGGATGGGAGACCCAGTACTTC
CDR3 protein: CASSDVSGWETQYF

clone size: few
J gene: TRBJ1-2
V gene: TRBV13
D gene: TRBD1
CDR3 DNA: TGTGCCAGCAGCTTCGGCTTGACAGGGGGCGACTATGGCTACACCTTC
CDR3 protein: CASSFGLTGGDYGYTF

clone size: .
J gene: TRBJ1-1
V gene: TRBV19
D gene: .
CDR3 DNA: TGTGCCAGTTTACGGTCCCTGAACACTGAAGCTTTCTTT
CDR3 protein: CASLRSLNTEAFF

clone size: .
J gene: TRBJ1-2
V gene: TRBV14
D gene: TRBD1
CDR3 DNA: TGTGCCAGCAGCCATGCCAGTCAGGGGGCGAGGGGCTACACCTTC
CDR3 protein: CASSHASQGARGYTF

clone size: .
J gene: TRBJ2-4
V gene: TRBV27
D gene: .
CDR3 DNA: TGTGCCAGCAGTTTGATTCGGGGCTCAGGGGACATTCAGTACTTC
CDR3 protein: CASSLIRGSGDIQYF

clone size: .
J gene: TRBJ1-6
V gene: TRBV6-2/TRBV6-3
D gene: TRBD1
CDR3 DNA: TGTGCCAGCAGTTACTCGTTAACGACAGGGGCCATCCTTTATAATTCACCCCTCCACTTT
CDR3 protein: CASSYSLTTGAILYNSPLHF

clone size: .
J gene: TRBJ2-5
V gene: TRBV24-1
D gene: TRBD2
CDR3 DNA: TGTGCCACCAGTGATTTGGCAAGGGGAGGGGAGACCCAGTACTTC
CDR3 protein: CATSDLARGGETQYF

clone size: .
J gene: TRBJ1-5
V gene: TRBV24-1
D gene: TRBD1
CDR3 DNA: TGTGCCACCCAAGGGGGCAACAGCAATCAGCCCCAGCATTTT
CDR3 protein: CATQGGNSNQPQHF

clone size: once
J gene: TRBJ1-5
V gene: TRBV19
D gene: .
CDR3 DNA: TGTGCCAGTACCCCCATGAGTTCCAATCAGCCCCAGCATTTT
CDR3 protein: CASTPMSSNQPQHF

clone size: .
J gene: TRBJ2-7
V gene: TRBV11-2
D gene: TRBD1
CDR3 DNA: TGTGCCAGCAGCCGGGACAGGGCGGGCTACGAGCAGTACTTC
CDR3 protein: CASSRDRAGYEQYF

clone size: .
J gene: TRBJ2-2
V gene: TRBV27
D gene: TRBD1
CDR3 DNA: TGTGCCAGCAGTTTATTCAGGGGGACCGGGGAGCTGTTTTTT
CDR3 protein: CASSLFRGTGELFF

clone size: .
J gene: TRBJ2-1
V gene: TRBV4-3
D gene: .
CDR3 DNA: TGCGCCAGCAGCCAAGAGGCTAGTGTGTATGAGCAGTTCTTC
CDR3 protein: CASSQEASVYEQFF

clone size: .
J gene: TRBJ2-7
V gene: TRBV14
D gene: .
CDR3 DNA: TGTGCCAGCAGCCAAGACGGGGTGACCTACGAGCAGTACTTC
CDR3 protein: CASSQDGVTYEQYF

clone size: .
J gene: TRBJ1-4
V gene: TRBV19
D gene: .
CDR3 DNA: TGTGCCAGTAGTATAGTACTAACCCGCGATGAAAAACTGTTTTTT
CDR3 protein: CASSIVLTRDEKLFF

clone size: once
J gene: TRBJ1-4
V gene: TRBV28
D gene: TRBD1
CDR3 DNA: TGTGCCAGCAGTCCCGGACAGGGGCGCGAAAAACTGTTTTTT
CDR3 protein: CASSPGQGREKLFF

clone size: .
J gene: TRBJ1-6
V gene: TRBV2
D gene: .
CDR3 DNA: TGTGCCAGCAGTGAATTGAGAATCCAAAATAATTCACCCCTCCACTTT
CDR3 protein: CASSELRIQNNSPLHF

clone size: .
J gene: TRBJ1-1
V gene: TRBV5-1
D gene: TRBD1
CDR3 DNA: TGCGCCAGCAGCCTGACAGGGGGCACGAACACTGAAGCTTTCTTT
CDR3 protein: CASSLTGGTNTEAFF

clone size: .
J gene: TRBJ1-5
V gene: TRBV24-1
D gene: TRBD1
CDR3 DNA: TGTGCCACCAGTGATTTGAGGGACAGTCAGCCCCAGCATTTT
CDR3 protein: CATSDLRDSQPQHF

clone size: .
J gene: TRBJ2-3
V gene: TRBV4-2
D gene: TRBD2
CDR3 DNA: TGTGCCAGCAGCCAAGAGATAGCGGGGGCTAGCACAGATACGCAGTATTTT
CDR3 protein: CASSQEIAGASTDTQYF

clone size: .
J gene: TRBJ2-1
V gene: TRBV4-3
D gene: .
CDR3 DNA: TGCGCCAGCAGCCAAGAACAATACAATGAGCAGTTCTTC
CDR3 protein: CASSQEQYNEQFF

clone size: few
J gene: TRBJ1-4
V gene: TRBV5-1
D gene: .
CDR3 DNA: TGCGCCAGCAGCTATGGACAGTCGATTACTAATGAAAAACTGTTTTTT
CDR3 protein: CASSYGQSITNEKLFF

clone size: .
J gene: TRBJ1-2
V gene: TRBV28
D gene: TRBD1
CDR3 DNA: TGTGCCAGCATCTTTACAGGGGCCTCTAACTATGGCTACACCTTC
CDR3 protein: CASIFTGASNYGYTF

clone size: few
J gene: TRBJ1-1
V gene: TRBV11-2
D gene: TRBD1
CDR3 DNA: TGTGCCAGCAGCTGGGACAGGCACCGGGGCACTGAAGCTTTCTTT
CDR3 protein: CASSWDRHRGTEAFF

clone size: once
J gene: TRBJ2-1
V gene: TRBV5-4
D gene: TRBD2
CDR3 DNA: TGTGCCAGCAGCCCCGGTCGATCGGGGGGGGGCTCCTACAATGAGCAGTTCTTC
CDR3 protein: CASSPGRSGGGSYNEQFF

clone size: .
J gene: TRBJ2-3
V gene: TRBV6-5
D gene: TRBD1
CDR3 DNA: TGTGCCAGCACTGTGGGACAGGGGTCAGATACGCAGTATTTT
CDR3 protein: CASTVGQGSDTQYF

clone size: .
J gene: TRBJ2-5
V gene: TRBV5-4
D gene: TRBD2
CDR3 DNA: TGTGCCAGCAGCTTGAAGCGGGGGGGCGAAGAGACCCAGTACTTC
CDR3 protein: CASSLKRGGEETQYF

clone size: .
J gene: TRBJ2-7
V gene: TRBV5-6
D gene: TRBD2
CDR3 DNA: TGTGCCAGCAGCTTGGGACTAGCGGGGGTAAGGAACGAGCAGTACTTC
CDR3 protein: CASSLGLAGVRNEQYF

clone size: .
J gene: TRBJ2-2
V gene: TRBV6-2/TRBV6-3
D gene: .
CDR3 DNA: TGTGCCAGCACCCCCGGGACACTTAACACCGGGGAGCTGTTTTTT
CDR3 protein: CASTPGTLNTGELFF

clone size: few
J gene: TRBJ2-1
V gene: TRBV5-1
D gene: TRBD2
CDR3 DNA: TGCGCCAGCAGCTTGGTTTCTAGCGGGAGTTACAATGAGCAGTTCTTC
CDR3 protein: CASSLVSSGSYNEQFF

clone size: .
J gene: TRBJ2-7
V gene: TRBV2
D gene: .
CDR3 DNA: TGTGCCAGCAGAGACGGACAGACCCTCTCCTACGAGCAGTACTTC
CDR3 protein: CASRDGQTLSYEQYF

clone size: .
J gene: TRBJ2-7
V gene: TRBV13
D gene: TRBD1
CDR3 DNA: TGTGCCAGCAGCGGCTGGGACAGGGGGCGGGAGCAGTACTTC
CDR3 protein: CASSGWDRGREQYF

clone size: .
J gene: TRBJ2-2
V gene: TRBV28
D gene: TRBD1
CDR3 DNA: TGTGCCAGCAGTTTAGGACAGGGGGCGGTCTTGTCCGGGGAGCTGTTTTTT
CDR3 protein: CASSLGQGAVLSGELFF

clone size: .
J gene: TRBJ1-1
V gene: TRBV5-8
D gene: .
CDR3 DNA: TGTGCCAGCAGCGCACTTCAGGGTTACACTGAAGCTTTCTTT
CDR3 protein: CASSALQGYTEAFF

clone size: .
J gene: TRBJ1-1
V gene: TRBV6-6
D gene: .
CDR3 DNA: TGTGCCAGCAGTTACCCCGAGATGAACACTGAAGCTTTCTTT
CDR3 protein: CASSYPEMNTEAFF

clone size: once
J gene: TRBJ1-4
V gene: TRBV28
D gene: TRBD1
CDR3 DNA: TGTGCCAGCAGTACGGGACAGTCTAATGAAAAACTGTTTTTT
CDR3 protein: CASSTGQSNEKLFF

clone size: .
J gene: TRBJ1-1
V gene: TRBV19
D gene: .
CDR3 DNA: TGTGCCAGTAGTCCCGCTACAGGAACCTTGAACACTGAAGCTTTCTTT
CDR3 protein: CASSPATGTLNTEAFF

clone size: .
J gene: TRBJ2-7
V gene: TRBV5-4
D gene: .
CDR3 DNA: TGTGCCAGCAGCTTGGATATCGGTTCCTCCTACGAGCAGTACTTC
CDR3 protein: CASSLDIGSSYEQYF

clone size: .
J gene: TRBJ2-1
V gene: TRBV5-4
D gene: TRBD2
CDR3 DNA: TGTGCCAGCAGCTTGGATCCCAGCGGGGGACCGTACAATGAGCAGTTCTTC
CDR3 protein: CASSLDPSGGPYNEQFF

clone size: .
J gene: TRBJ2-3
V gene: TRBV5-1
D gene: .
CDR3 DNA: TGCGCCAGCAGCTCCGGGGGGCGCACAGATACGCAGTATTTT
CDR3 protein: CASSSGGRTDTQYF

clone size: few
J gene: TRBJ2-7
V gene: TRBV7-2
D gene: .
CDR3 DNA: TGTGCCAGCAGCTTAACCCCGACAGGAACCTACGAGCAGTACTTC
CDR3 protein: CASSLTPTGTYEQYF

clone size: .
J gene: TRBJ2-7
V gene: TRBV28
D gene: .
CDR3 DNA: TGTGCCAGCAGTTTATTGGGCACCACCTACGAGCAGTACTTC
CDR3 protein: CASSLLGTTYEQYF

clone size: .
J gene: TRBJ2-3
V gene: TRBV19
D gene: TRBD1
CDR3 DNA: TGTGCCAGTAGTTTAGGGGGCGGCGCAGATACGCAGTATTTT
CDR3 protein: CASSLGGGADTQYF

clone size: .
J gene: TRBJ1-5
V gene: TRBV5-5
D gene: TRBD1
CDR3 DNA: TGTGCCAGCAGCGTCGGGACAGTGGATCAGCCCCAGCATTTT
CDR3 protein: CASSVGTVDQPQHF

clone size: .
J gene: TRBJ1-1
V gene: TRBV10-1
D gene: .
CDR3 DNA: TGCGCCAGCAGTGACGAGTTGGGGCCGAGGACTGAAGCTTTCTTT
CDR3 protein: CASSDELGPRTEAFF

clone size: once
J gene: TRBJ1-1
V gene: TRBV7-9
D gene: .
CDR3 DNA: TGTGCCAGCAGACAACCCGACATAACGAACACTGAAGCTTTCTTT
CDR3 protein: CASRQPDITNTEAFF

clone size: few
J gene: TRBJ2-3
V gene: TRBV29-1
D gene: .
CDR3 DNA: TGCAGCGTTCAGGTTTCCGCGACAGATACGCAGTATTTT
CDR3 protein: CSVQVSATDTQYF

clone size: few
J gene: TRBJ1-1
V gene: TRBV20-1
D gene: .
CDR3 DNA: TGCAGTGCTAGTTTGACATTCGGCACTGAAGCTTTCTTT
CDR3 protein: CSASLTFGTEAFF

clone size: .
J gene: TRBJ2-5
V gene: TRBV11-2
D gene: TRBD1
CDR3 DNA: TGTGCCAGCAGCTCGAACAGGGGGCGGGAGACCCAGTACTTC
CDR3 protein: CASSSNRGRETQYF

clone size: .
J gene: TRBJ1-6
V gene: TRBV18
D gene: .
CDR3 DNA: TGTGCCAGCTCACTAACAGAGAATAATTCACCCCTCCACTTT
CDR3 protein: CASSLTENNSPLHF

clone size: .
J gene: TRBJ2-1
V gene: TRBV7-2
D gene: TRBD2
CDR3 DNA: TGTGCCAGCAGCTTAGCTCTAGCGGGGGGGAACAATGAGCAGTTCTTC
CDR3 protein: CASSLALAGGNNEQFF

clone size: .
J gene: TRBJ2-3
V gene: TRBV9
D gene: .
CDR3 DNA: TGTGCCAGCAGCCCTCAGGGTGGGAACACAGATACGCAGTATTTT
CDR3 protein: CASSPQGGNTDTQYF

clone size: .
J gene: TRBJ2-2
V gene: TRBV5-4
D gene: .
CDR3 DNA: TGTGCCAGCAGCTTCGGGGGAGGGGGAAAAACCGGGGAGCTGTTTTTT
CDR3 protein: CASSFGGGGKTGELFF

clone size: .
J gene: TRBJ2-1
V gene: TRBV28
D gene: TRBD1
CDR3 DNA: TGTGCCAGCGTCGGGACAGGGGGCGCTGAGCAGTTCTTC
CDR3 protein: CASVGTGGAEQFF

clone size: .
J gene: TRBJ2-7
V gene: TRBV19
D gene: TRBD1
CDR3 DNA: TGTGCCAGTAGCCAGGGACAGGGGCTAGGTTACGAGCAGTACTTC
CDR3 protein: CASSQGQGLGYEQYF

clone size: .
J gene: TRBJ2-5
V gene: TRBV28
D gene: TRBD1
CDR3 DNA: TGTGCCAGCAAATCAGGGGGCATAGAGTCAGGGGAGACCCAGTACTTC
CDR3 protein: CASKSGGIESGETQYF

clone size: .
J gene: TRBJ1-1
V gene: TRBV11-2
D gene: TRBD1
CDR3 DNA: TGTGCCAGCAGCGGGGGACAGGGAGGTGAAGCTTTCTTT
CDR3 protein: CASSGGQGGEAFF

clone size: .
J gene: TRBJ2-7
V gene: TRBV5-1
D gene: TRBD1
CDR3 DNA: TGCGCCAGCAGCTTGGCCCCGGGACAGGGTAAAAGCTCCACCTACGAGCAGTACTTC
CDR3 protein: CASSLAPGQGKSSTYEQYF

clone size: few
J gene: TRBJ2-1
V gene: TRBV20-1
D gene: .
CDR3 DNA: TGCAGTGCTAGGACGGGGGTTGAGCAGTTCTTC
CDR3 protein: CSARTGVEQFF